Given below is one T cell receptor beta chain in context. The junction shows a germline mismatch at one end, possibly a read error. CDR1 and CDR2 from the germline V gene are SGHNT and YYREEE (reference sequence). The CDR3 loop spans 17 amino acids. The data are from a study of blood T cell repertoires in COVID-19. Turning to the study itself: Sources were T cells, B-cell-depleted T cells, or PBMCs; the material itself was cDNA or gDNA.

TCRdb's table, derived via immunoSEQ multiplex PCR, lists solely in-frame clones and lacks some. The table shows 84,000 or so clones, with 88% occurring only once. The sample was peripheral blood. The chain couples TRBV5-4 to TRBJ2-4, with D tentatively TRBD1 (6 bases). The source is a man between 65 and 80 years old with acute or convalescent COVID-19. CDR3 sequence (DNA): TGTGCCAGCAGTAAAAGGGGGAACTCGGGAACCATTCATGGGTTCATTTTC. Its translation is CASSKRGNSGTIHGFIF.